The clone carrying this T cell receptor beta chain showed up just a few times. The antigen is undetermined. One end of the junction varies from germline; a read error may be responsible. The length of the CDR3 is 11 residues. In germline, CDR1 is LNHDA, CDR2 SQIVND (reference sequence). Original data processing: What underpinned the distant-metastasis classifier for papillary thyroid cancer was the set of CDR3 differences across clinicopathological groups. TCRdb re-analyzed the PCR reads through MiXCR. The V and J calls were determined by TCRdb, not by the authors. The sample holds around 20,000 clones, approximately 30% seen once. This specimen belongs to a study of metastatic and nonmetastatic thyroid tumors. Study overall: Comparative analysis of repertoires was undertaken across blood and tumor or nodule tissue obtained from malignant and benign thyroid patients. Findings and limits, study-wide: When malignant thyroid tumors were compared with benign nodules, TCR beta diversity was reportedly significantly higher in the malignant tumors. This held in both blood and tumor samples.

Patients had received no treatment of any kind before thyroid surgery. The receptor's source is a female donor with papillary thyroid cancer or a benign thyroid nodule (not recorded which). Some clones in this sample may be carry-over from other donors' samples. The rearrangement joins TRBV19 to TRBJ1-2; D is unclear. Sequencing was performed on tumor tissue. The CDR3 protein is CASGPIGGHTF. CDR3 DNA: TGTGCCAGTGGACCTATAGGTGGCCACACCTTC.